These 10 T cell receptor beta chains originate from one sample sequenced in a study of vaccination effects on CD4 cells after COVID-19 (dated by TCRdb to 2021 to 2024). The antigens for these receptors are not known. Receptors were amplified or captured by the immunoSEQ multiplex PCR assay. In its TCRdb copy, this immuneACCESS table keeps in-frame sequences only and misses some clones. Where compared with another copy, unresolved V genes explain less than half of these, and the others have no known cause. Counted in this sample were fewer than 70,000 clones; 80% of them appeared once. Jointly, the top ten make up approximately 12% of the sample. The ViraFEST assay stimulated PBMC with viral peptide pools and then used TCR sequencing to identify antigen-specific CD4+ T cell clonotypes by expansion. After around eleven days of culture, CD4+ T cells were isolated with the EasySep CD4+ T cell isolation kit. Negative nucleocapsid antibody results before and after vaccination confirmed that the healthy vaccine recipients had no prior SARS-CoV-2 infection.

Sequenced material: CD4+ T cells from PBMCs cultured with SARS-CoV-2 spike peptides, taken before COVID-19 vaccination. This specimen's cell subset or site label, interpreted: SARS-CoV-2 spike overlapping peptide pool stimulation. The origin of the receptors is a human donor who received a COVID-19 vaccine.

This chain links TRBV18 with TRBJ1-1; 9 positions match TRBD1. The V segment lost 6 bases and the J segment 4 bases; nucleotides outside the gene matches: 9. CDR3 length equals 15 residues. CDR1 is KGHSH and CDR2 is LQKENI in the germline V gene. The CDR3 region has the DNA TGTGCCAGCTCGGCGGGACAGGGACAGGGCACTGAAGCTTTCTTT. Translating it yields CASSAGQGQGTEAFF.

A single count supports this clone. This rearrangement joins TRBV5-1 to TRBJ2-3; the match to TRBD1 covers 8 bases. Germline CDR1 reads SGHRS; CDR2 reads YFSETQ. This CDR3 comprises 16 residues. Trimming cost V 1 base and J 4 bases; bases outside gene matches: 8. For the CDR3, the DNA is TGCGCCAGCAGCTTGTATTCCCAGGGGGCCCCAGATACGCAGTATTTT. It encodes CASSLYSQGAPDTQYF.

The V gene is TRBV19, the J gene TRBJ2-1; the D gene is possibly TRBD2 (5 bases). The CDR3 loop spans 17 amino acids. Germline values: CDR1 LNHDA, CDR2 SQIVND (reference sequence). The V gene lost 10 bases and the J gene lost 4 bases, with 26 bases spanning the gap. CDR3 sequence reads: CATKAGPERHWYNEQFF. In nucleotides, the CDR3 is TGTGCCACCAAGGCCGGGCCAGAGCGGCACTGGTACAATGAGCAGTTCTTC.

J is TRBJ1-1 and V is TRBV19; 11 bases map to TRBD1. Germline V gives CDR1 LNHDA, CDR2 SQIVND (reference sequence). This CDR3 spans 15 amino acids. The V gene end was trimmed by 9 bases and the J gene end by 1 base; junction bases not matched to a gene: 7. CDR3 sequence reads: CASLDRGHTNTEAFF. As DNA, the CDR3 is TGTGCCAGCCTGGACAGGGGGCATACGAACACTGAAGCTTTCTTT.

The V gene is TRBV9, the J gene TRBJ2-2; D is possibly TRBD2 (5 bases). The CDR3 spans 15 residues. Trimming left V 4 bases short and J 1 base short, with 11 bases between. Germline CDR1 reads SGDLS; CDR2 reads YYNGEE. This CDR3 is CASSSRTWNTGELFF. The CDR3 coding sequence is TGTGCCAGCAGCTCACGGACTTGGAACACCGGGGAGCTGTTTTTT.

The chain joins TRBV24-1 to TRBJ2-3; D is undetermined. The CDR3 consists of 13 residues. V was pared by 5 bases and J by 0 bases, with 5 bases between. The germline CDR1 and CDR2 sequences are KGHDR and SFDVKD. CDR3 amino acids: CATSATSTDTQYF. DNA for the CDR3: TGTGCCACCAGTGCTACCAGCACAGATACGCAGTATTTT.

The CDR3 loop is CASSSNIVLQKVHEQFF. In DNA form, the CDR3 reads TGTGCCAGCAGTTCAAACATAGTGCTTCAGAAGGTTCATGAGCAGTTCTTC. The V call is TRBV28, the J call TRBJ2-1; no reliable D call. The CDR3 covers 17 residues. V was trimmed by 4 bases and J by 8 bases, leaving 24 bases between them. Germline-derived CDR1 and CDR2 are MDHEN and SYDVKM.

The chain carries TRBV5-5 and TRBJ1-3; no clear D gene. V shed 0 bases and J shed 4 bases, with 17 bases lying between them. Looked up from germline, CDR1 is SGHKS and CDR2 is YYEKEE (reference sequence). The CDR3 loop spans 17 amino acids. The chain's CDR3 is CASSLDGVVLGGNTIYF. In DNA form, the CDR3 reads TGTGCCAGCAGCTTGGACGGAGTGGTTCTCGGCGGAAACACCATATATTTT.

The chain combines TRBV7-2 with TRBJ1-1; tentative D call: TRBD1 (5 bases). Germline V gene data show CDR1 as SGHTA and CDR2 as FQGNSA. V lost 5 bases to trimming and J lost 4 bases, with 11 bases between them. This CDR3 region has 13 residues. The CDR3 DNA reads TGTGCCAGCAGCCTGGGACCGCTCACTGAAGCTTTCTTT. Residues: CASSLGPLTEAFF.

The chain uses TRBV5-6 and TRBJ2-2, with 9 bases matching TRBD1. The germline gives CDR1 SGHDT, CDR2 YYEEEE. The CDR3 is 17 residues long. Trimming at V came to 4 bases and at J to 8 bases, leaving 15 bases not matched to a gene. CDR3 in amino acids: CASSRWTGVSLGGELFF. The DNA for the CDR3 is TGTGCCAGCAGCAGGTGGACAGGGGTGTCCTTGGGAGGGGAGCTGTTTTTT. The full variable domain, in which reference TRBV5-6 and TRBJ2-2 provide the parts outside the CDR3, is DAGVTQSPTHLIKTRGQQVTLRCSPKSGHDTVSWYQQALGQGPQFIFQYYEEEERQRGNFPDRFSGHQFPNYSSELNVNALLLGDSALYLCASSRWTGVSLGGELFFGEGSRLTVL.